This T cell receptor (beta chain) was captured by sequencing in a study of cytomegalovirus exposure and HLA in healthy donors. Overall study results and limits: Many donors shared some public TCRs, even though most TCR sequences were rare.

In regard to this clone: Its antigen is unidentified.

Researchers ran the PCR with 60 Vbeta and 13 Jbeta primers. Generated by immunoSEQ multiplex PCR, the TCRdb table keeps only in-frame clones and is missing some. Counted here are some 92,000 clones, approximately 80% occurring once; the ten biggest clones make up approximately 2.8%. V lost 8 bases, J lost 7 bases, and 10 bases stayed unmatched. This CDR3 has 14 amino acids. Germline CDR1 MNHNS, CDR2 SASEGT. Input material: PBMCs. The chain is built from TRBV6-1 and TRBJ1-4; TRBD1 agrees at 7 bases. The TCR was taken from a man younger than 45 in good health and CMV-seronegative. This CDR3 reads CASCTGQALEKLFF. Here the CDR3 DNA reads TGTGCCAGCTGTACCGGACAGGCTCTTGAAAAACTGTTTTTT.